This entry concerns a single T cell receptor (beta chain). This clone's antigen is unknown. Within one base of it there is no much larger clone, and no base qualities were kept. The immunoSEQ Assay, a bias-controlled multiplex PCR, was used to amplify TCRbeta CDR3 regions from genomic DNA. For the original study's pipeline: Within the assay, amplification of reference gene primers was used to estimate how many nucleated cells each sample contained. Sequence reads were collapsed and filtered to measure the absolute abundance of every unique TCRbeta CDR3 rearrangement. For each sample, productive Simpson clonality was calculated as the square root of Simpson's diversity index across productive rearrangements. The table was pulled from immuneACCESS by TCRdb, which kept in-frame rearrangements only. Such tables lose some clones; where checked, under half of the loss comes from unresolved V genes, and the rest has no known cause. Clonal size and the V and J genes are those of that table, whereas D and trimming came from the DNA. This sample is represented by roughly 23,000 clones; roughly 94% of them were singletons. The biggest ten clones account for under 4.5% of the sample.

This specimen comes from a study of blood T cell repertoires in COVID-19 (dated by TCRdb to 2018 to 2020). Study-level background: Collaborator samples came from the United States, Italy and Spain and covered acute and convalescent phases of COVID-19. The repertoires were released in a freely available public database meant as a resource for research on the immune response to SARS-CoV-2. Samples came from the ongoing ImmuneRACE study (first 160 participants) plus 1,254 subjects from 6 global collaborators. The sample metadata nearly always contained a de-identified subject ID, COVID-19 status, age in years and sex. Where available, HLA class I and class II types were obtained from metadata supplied by the sample provider rather than from assay-based typing. The material from the prospective study consisted of cDNA or gDNA derived from T cells, B-cell-depleted T cells, or PBMCs. Deeply sampled blood TCRbeta repertoires from subjects exposed to, actively infected with, or recovered from COVID-19 were included in the dataset.

The collaborating institutions used their own protocols to collect whole blood in K2EDTA tubes. For TCRbeta analysis, collaborator samples were shipped as frozen whole blood, as isolated PBMCs, or as DNA extracted from either sample type. The paper as a whole reports these results and caveats: The quantity of clinical and demographic metadata differed by source and by participant and was supplied without curation.

The origin of this receptor is a woman in her forties or fifties with active COVID-19. Source material: peripheral blood.

The sequenced DNA is TGTGCCAGCAGCGAGAGGAATTCACCCCTCCACTTT. Its protein is CASSERNSPLHF. The sequence is built from TRBV21-1 and TRBJ1-6. TRBV21-1 is assigned pseudogene status. The CDR3 runs 12 amino acids, cysteine and phenylalanine included. Here the CDR3 DNA is all that survives: 36 bases in frame from base 1.